The clone carrying this TCR beta chain showed up many times. The data are from a study of human T cells and chemical hapten exposure. Study-level background: Each patch test put 0.01% DPC on the upper back, and results were read at 6 days.

As for time point: patch test 3, about 24 weeks after DPC sensitization. Treatment meaning: therapeutic diphenylcyclopropenone sensitization with weekly scalp DPC. TCRdb re-called the RACE reads with MiXCR, one entry per CDR3 protein. The repertoire holds 25,000 to 35,000 distinct CDR3 sequences, with about 5% as singletons. CDR3 length: 13 residues. Trimming took 5 bases from V and 5 from J; bases not matched to a gene: 2. Germline V gives CDR1 KGHDR, CDR2 SFDVKD. This sequence joins TRBV24-1 and TRBJ2-5; 9 nucleotides match TRBD2. This TCR came from a man younger than 40 with alopecia areata. Some clones in this sample may be carry-over from other donors' samples. Source: whole blood, taken in connection with sensitization to the hapten diphenylcyclopropenone (DPC). The CDR3 DNA is TGTGCCACCAGTGGCAGCGGGAGGGAGACCCAGTACTTC. Amino acid sequence: CATSGSGRETQYF.